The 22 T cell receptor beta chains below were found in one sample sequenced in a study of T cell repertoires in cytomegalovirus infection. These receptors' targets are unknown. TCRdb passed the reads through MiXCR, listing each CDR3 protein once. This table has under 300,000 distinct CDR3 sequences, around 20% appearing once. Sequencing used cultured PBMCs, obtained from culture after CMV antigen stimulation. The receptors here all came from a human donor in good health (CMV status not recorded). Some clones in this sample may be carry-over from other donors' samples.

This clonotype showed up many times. The CDR3 DNA is TGTGCCAGCAGCACTGGACAGGGGTCCGGGGAGCTGTTTTTT. It codes for CASSTGQGSGELFF. The chain is built from TRBV7-6 and TRBJ2-2; 9 bases fit TRBD1. The CDR3 has 14 residues. The ends lost 5 bases at V and 6 bases at J; junction bases unmatched: 4. Germline lookup yields CDR1 SGHVS and CDR2 FNYEAQ.

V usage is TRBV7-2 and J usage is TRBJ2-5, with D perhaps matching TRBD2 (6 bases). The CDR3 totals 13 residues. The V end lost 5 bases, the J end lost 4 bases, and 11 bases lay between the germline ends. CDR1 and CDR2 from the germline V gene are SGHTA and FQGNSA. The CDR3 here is CASSRPGVETQYF. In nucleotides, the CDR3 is TGTGCCAGCAGCAGGCCGGGGGTAGAGACCCAGTACTTC.

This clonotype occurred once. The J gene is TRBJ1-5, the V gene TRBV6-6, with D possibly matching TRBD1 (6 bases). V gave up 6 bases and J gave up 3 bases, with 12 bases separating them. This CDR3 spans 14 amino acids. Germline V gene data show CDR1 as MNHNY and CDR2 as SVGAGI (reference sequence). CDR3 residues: CASRGTRPNQPQHF. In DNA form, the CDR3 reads TGTGCCAGCAGGGGGACAAGGCCCAATCAGCCCCAGCATTTT.

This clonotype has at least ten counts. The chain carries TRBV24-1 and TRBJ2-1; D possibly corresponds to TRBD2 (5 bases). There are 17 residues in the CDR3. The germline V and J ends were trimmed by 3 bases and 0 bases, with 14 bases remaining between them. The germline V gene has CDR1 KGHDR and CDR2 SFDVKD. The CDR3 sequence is CATSDPTTRSSYNEQFF. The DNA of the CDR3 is TGTGCCACCAGTGATCCTACTACTAGGAGCTCCTACAATGAGCAGTTCTTC.

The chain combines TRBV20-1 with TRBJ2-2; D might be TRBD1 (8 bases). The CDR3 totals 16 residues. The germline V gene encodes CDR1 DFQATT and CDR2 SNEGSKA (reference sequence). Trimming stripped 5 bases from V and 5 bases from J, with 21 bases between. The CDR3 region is CSAGQGGTVETGELFF. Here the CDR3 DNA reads TGCAGTGCTGGACAGGGAGGGACAGTAGAAACCGGGGAGCTGTTTTTT.

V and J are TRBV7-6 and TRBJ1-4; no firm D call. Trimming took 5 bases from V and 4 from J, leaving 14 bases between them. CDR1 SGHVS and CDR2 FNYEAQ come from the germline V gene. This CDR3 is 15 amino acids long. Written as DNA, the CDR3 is TGTGCCAGCAGCCCCGGACGGGTGATTAATGAAAAACTGTTTTTT. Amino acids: CASSPGRVINEKLFF. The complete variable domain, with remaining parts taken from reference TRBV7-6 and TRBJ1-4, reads GAGVSQSPRYKVTKRGQDVALRCDPISGHVSLYWYRQALGQGPEFLTYFNYEAQQDKSGLPNDRFSAERPEGSISTLTIQRTEQRDSAMYRCASSPGRVINEKLFFGSGTQLSVL.

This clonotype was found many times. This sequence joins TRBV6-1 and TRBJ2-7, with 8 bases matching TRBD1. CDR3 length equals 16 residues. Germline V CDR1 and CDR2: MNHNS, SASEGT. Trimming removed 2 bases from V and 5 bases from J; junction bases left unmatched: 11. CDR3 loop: CASSEFSLDRDHEQYV. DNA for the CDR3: TGTGCCAGCAGTGAATTTTCCCTGGACAGGGACCACGAGCAGTACGTC.

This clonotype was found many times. CDR3 region: CASSPLLASNQPQHF. For the CDR3, the DNA is TGTGCCAGCAGCCCCCTGCTGGCTAGCAATCAGCCCCAGCATTTT. The V call is TRBV7-6, the J call TRBJ1-5; D is undetermined. Germline V gene data show CDR1 as SGHVS and CDR2 as FNYEAQ. The CDR3 has 15 amino acids. V lost 5 bases and J 0 bases, leaving 11 bases between the germline ends.

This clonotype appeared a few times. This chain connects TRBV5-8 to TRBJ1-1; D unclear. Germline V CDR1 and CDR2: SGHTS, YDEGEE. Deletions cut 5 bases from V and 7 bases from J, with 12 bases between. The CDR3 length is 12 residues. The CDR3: CASSSASVEAFF. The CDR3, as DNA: TGTGCCAGCAGTTCAGCCTCCGTTGAAGCTTTCTTT.

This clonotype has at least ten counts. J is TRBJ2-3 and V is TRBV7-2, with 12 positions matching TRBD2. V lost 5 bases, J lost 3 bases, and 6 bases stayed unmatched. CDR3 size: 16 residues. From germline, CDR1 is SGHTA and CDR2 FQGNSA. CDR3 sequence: CASSPRLAGATDTQYF. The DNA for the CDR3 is TGTGCCAGCAGCCCCCGACTAGCGGGAGCTACAGATACGCAGTATTTT.

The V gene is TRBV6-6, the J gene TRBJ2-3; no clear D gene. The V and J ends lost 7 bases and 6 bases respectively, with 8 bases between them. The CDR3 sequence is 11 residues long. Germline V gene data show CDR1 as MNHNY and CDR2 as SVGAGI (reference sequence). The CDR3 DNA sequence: TGTGCCAGCATTTCCGCGGATACGCAGTATTTT. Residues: CASISADTQYF.

The chain's CDR3 is CASSLGDRDQETQYF. CDR3 sequence (DNA): TGTGCCAGCAGCTTAGGGGACAGGGATCAAGAGACCCAGTACTTC. The rearrangement joins TRBV11-2 to TRBJ2-5; 9 bases are shared with TRBD1. The CDR3 is made up of 15 amino acids. With 1 base clipped from V and 2 bases from J, the junction kept 2 bases outside the gene matches. The germline V gene encodes CDR1 SGHAT and CDR2 FQNNGV.

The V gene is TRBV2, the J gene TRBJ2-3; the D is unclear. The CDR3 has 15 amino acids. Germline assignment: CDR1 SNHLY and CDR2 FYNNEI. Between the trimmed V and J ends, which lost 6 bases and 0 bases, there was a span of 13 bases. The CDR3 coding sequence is TGTGCCAGCAGGAGGAGCGATTCTAGCACAGATACGCAGTATTTT. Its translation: CASRRSDSSTDTQYF. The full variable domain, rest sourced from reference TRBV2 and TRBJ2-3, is EPEVTQTPSHQVTQMGQEVILRCVPISNHLYFYWYRQILGQKVEFLVSFYNNEISEKSEIFDDQFSVERPDGSNFTLKIRSTKLEDSAMYFCASRRSDSSTDTQYFGPGTRLTVL.

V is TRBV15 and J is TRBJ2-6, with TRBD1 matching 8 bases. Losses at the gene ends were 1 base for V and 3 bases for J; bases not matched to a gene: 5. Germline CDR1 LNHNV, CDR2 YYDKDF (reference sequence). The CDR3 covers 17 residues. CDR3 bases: TGTGCCACCAGCAGAGGTGACAGGGGCATTGGGGCCAACGTCCTGACTTTC. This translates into CATSRGDRGIGANVLTF.

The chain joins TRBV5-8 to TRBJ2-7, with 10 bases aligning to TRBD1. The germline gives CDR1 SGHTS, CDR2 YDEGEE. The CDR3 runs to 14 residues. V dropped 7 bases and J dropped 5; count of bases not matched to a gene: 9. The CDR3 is CASGPGQGTHEQYF. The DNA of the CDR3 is TGTGCCAGCGGACCGGGACAGGGGACCCACGAGCAGTACTTC.

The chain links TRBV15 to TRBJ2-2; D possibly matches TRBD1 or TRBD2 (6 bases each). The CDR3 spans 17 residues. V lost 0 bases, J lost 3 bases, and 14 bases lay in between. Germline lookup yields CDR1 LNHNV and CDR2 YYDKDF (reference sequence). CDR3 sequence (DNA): TGTGCCACCAGCAGAGATTGGGACTCAGGGGACACCGGGGAGCTGTTTTTT. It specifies CATSRDWDSGDTGELFF.

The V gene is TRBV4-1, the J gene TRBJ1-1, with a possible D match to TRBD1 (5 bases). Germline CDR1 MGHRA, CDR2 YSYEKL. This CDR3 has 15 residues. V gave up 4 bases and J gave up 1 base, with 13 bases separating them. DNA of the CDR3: TGCGCCAGCAGCCGATCACTTGGGGGGAACACTGAAGCTTTCTTT. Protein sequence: CASSRSLGGNTEAFF.

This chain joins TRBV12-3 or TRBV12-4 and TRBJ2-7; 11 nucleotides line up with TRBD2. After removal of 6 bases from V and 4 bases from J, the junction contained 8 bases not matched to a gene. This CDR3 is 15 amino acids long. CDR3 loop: CASSLGTSGGYEQYV. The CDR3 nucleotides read TGTGCCAGCAGCCTCGGGACTAGCGGAGGGTACGAGCAGTACGTC.

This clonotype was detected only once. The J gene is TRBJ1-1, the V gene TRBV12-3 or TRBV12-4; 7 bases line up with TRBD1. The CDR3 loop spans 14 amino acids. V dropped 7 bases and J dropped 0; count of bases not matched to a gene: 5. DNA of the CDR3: TGTGCCAGCAAAACGGGACAGCTGAACACTGAAGCTTTCTTT. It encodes CASKTGQLNTEAFF.

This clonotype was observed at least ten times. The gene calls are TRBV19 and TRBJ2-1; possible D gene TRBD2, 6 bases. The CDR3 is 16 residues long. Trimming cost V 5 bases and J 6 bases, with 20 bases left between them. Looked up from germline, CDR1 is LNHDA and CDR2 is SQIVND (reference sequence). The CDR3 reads CASSPRGAGRANEQFF. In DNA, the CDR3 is TGTGCCAGTAGTCCCCGAGGTGCGGGACGGGCCAATGAGCAGTTCTTC.

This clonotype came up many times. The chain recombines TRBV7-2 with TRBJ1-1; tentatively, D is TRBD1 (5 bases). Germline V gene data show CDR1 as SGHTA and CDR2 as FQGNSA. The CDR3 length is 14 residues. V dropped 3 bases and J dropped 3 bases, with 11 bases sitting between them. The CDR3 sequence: CASSFGWGDTEAFF. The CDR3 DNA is TGTGCCAGCAGCTTTGGCTGGGGGGACACTGAAGCTTTCTTT. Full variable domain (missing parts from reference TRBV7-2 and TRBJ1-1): GAGVSQSPSNKVTEKGKDVELRCDPISGHTALYWYRQSLGQGLEFLIYFQGNSAPDKSGLPSDRFSAERTGGSVSTLTIQRTQQEDSAVYLCASSFGWGDTEAFFGQGTRLTVV.

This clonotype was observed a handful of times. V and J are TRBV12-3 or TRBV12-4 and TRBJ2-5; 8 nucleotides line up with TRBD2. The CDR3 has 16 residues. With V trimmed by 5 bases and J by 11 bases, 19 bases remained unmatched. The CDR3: CASSPSLSGRLDGQYF. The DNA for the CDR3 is TGTGCCAGCAGTCCCTCGTTGAGCGGGAGATTGGATGGTCAGTACTTC.